The following is a T cell receptor (beta chain) sequence with its context. No antigen is known for it. Arm-PCR of CDR3 regions with iRepertoire HTBI primers generated TCR beta libraries. TCRdb reanalysed the multiplex PCR reads using MiXCR and keeps one entry per CDR3 protein. The sample includes a few hundred thousand distinct CDR3 sequences, roughly a fifth of them seen just once. The data were taken from a study of regulatory T cells in long-lasting Graves disease. General observations from the study: Persistent disease preferred TRBV28, TRBJ1-2 and TRBJ2-5. Persistent-disease Graves' patients showed less TCR diversity than new cases.

The CDR3 runs to 13 residues. V gave up 6 bases and J gave up 0 bases, with 6 bases separating them. Per the germline V gene, CDR1 is SNHLY and CDR2 is FYNNEI. Time point denoted: persistent/refractory GD, antithyroid drugs over 5 years with positive TRAb. The TCR library was made from RNA extracted from PBMCs. The sequence came from a female donor with Graves disease. The rearrangement links TRBV2 to TRBJ2-1; D uncertain. The material was peripheral blood mononuclear cells (PBMCs), obtained when the disease was refractory, from a patient treated with antithyroid drugs. The CDR3 region is CASSESSYNEQFF. The DNA of the CDR3 is TGTGCCAGCAGCGAGAGCTCCTACAATGAGCAGTTCTTC.